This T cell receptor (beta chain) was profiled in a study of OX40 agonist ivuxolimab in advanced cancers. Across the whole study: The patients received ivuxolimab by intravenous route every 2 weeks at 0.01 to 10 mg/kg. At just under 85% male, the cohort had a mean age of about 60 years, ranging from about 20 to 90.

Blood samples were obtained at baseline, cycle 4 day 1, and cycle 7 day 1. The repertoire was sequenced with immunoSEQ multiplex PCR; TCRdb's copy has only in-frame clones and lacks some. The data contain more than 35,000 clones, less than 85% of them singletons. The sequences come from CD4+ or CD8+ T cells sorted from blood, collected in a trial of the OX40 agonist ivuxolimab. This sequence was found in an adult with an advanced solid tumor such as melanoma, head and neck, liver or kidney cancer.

The CDR3 reads CASSLGSGGTYEQYV. The CDR3, as DNA: TGTGCCAGCAGCTTAGGTAGCGGGGGGACCTACGAGCAGTACGTC. The V gene is TRBV7-2, the J gene TRBJ2-7, with 10 positions matching TRBD2. The length of the CDR3 is 15 residues. The germline gives CDR1 SGHTA, CDR2 FQGNSA. V was clipped by 1 base and J by 2 bases; unmatched bases: 2.